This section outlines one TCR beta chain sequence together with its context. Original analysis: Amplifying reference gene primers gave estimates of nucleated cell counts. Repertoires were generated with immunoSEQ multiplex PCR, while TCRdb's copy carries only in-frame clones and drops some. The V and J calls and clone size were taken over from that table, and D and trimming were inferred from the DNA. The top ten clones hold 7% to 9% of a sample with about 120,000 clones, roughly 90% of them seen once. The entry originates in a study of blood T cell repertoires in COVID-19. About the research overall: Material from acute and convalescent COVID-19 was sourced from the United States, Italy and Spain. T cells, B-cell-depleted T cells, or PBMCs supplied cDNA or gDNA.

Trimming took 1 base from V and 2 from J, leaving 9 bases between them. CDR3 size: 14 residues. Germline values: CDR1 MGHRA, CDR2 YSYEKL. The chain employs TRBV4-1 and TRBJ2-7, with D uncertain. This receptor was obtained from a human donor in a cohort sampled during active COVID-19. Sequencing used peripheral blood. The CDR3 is CASSQGDTTYEQYF. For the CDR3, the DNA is TGCGCCAGCAGCCAAGGAGACACCACCTACGAGCAGTACTTC.